This T cell receptor (beta chain) was captured in a study of PD-1 blockade in classical Hodgkin lymphoma (dated by TCRdb to about 2020). Study-wide context: Nivolumab dosing was 3 mg/kg intravenously every 2 weeks, continuing until either disease progression or unacceptable toxicity. To define a peripheral blood immune signature of response to PD-1 blockade in classical Hodgkin lymphoma, the study combined TCR beta sequencing with CyTOF.

Genomic DNA was isolated using the Qiagen DNeasy kit from unsorted PBMCs as well as from negatively selected CD4+ and CD8+ fractions. TCR beta CDR3 regions were subjected to amplification by immunoSEQ multiplex PCR with primers that anneal to V and J segments. A synthetic immune receptor repertoire was used to minimize amplification bias, and any residual bias was removed computationally once sequencing was done. The authors processed their data as follows. Repertoire diversity was quantified as the Shannon entropy index using custom Python scripts. Unsorted, CD4+ and CD8+ repertoires were examined separately, except in combined analyses, for which CD4+ and CD8+ sequences were merged in silico. Clonal expansion was defined as a frequency increase of at least 2-fold after treatment compared with C1D1, and clones undetected at baseline were assigned a pseudocount of 0.5. Singleton clones were defined as clones with 0 or 1 copy at C1D1, and non-singleton clones were defined as clones with 2 or more copies. By matching protein sequences in sorted samples from the same patient, clones expanded in unsorted samples were annotated as CD4+, CD8+ or unknown. Wilcoxon tests on paired samples were used to test diversity changes from C1D1 to C4D1. TCRdb stores this immuneACCESS table with in-frame sequences only. Part of the clones is absent; in the studies checked, under half of the shortfall reflects unresolved V genes, and no reason is known for the rest. Clone size and V and J calls were adopted from that table, with D and trimming inferred from the DNA. Recorded for this sample are approximately 36,000 clones; approximately 69% of them occurred a single time. The ten most abundant clones make up 13% to 15% of the sample.

Sample time point, as interpreted from the label and publication: cycle 2 day 1 (C2D1) of nivolumab. Every trial patient had relapsed following autologous stem cell transplantation, and prior brentuximab vedotin exposure was what differed among cohorts A, B and C. The trial cohort was composed of 55 to 65 patients with relapsed/refractory classical Hodgkin lymphoma, for whom complete response, partial response or progressive disease was recorded as best overall response. In the multi-cohort phase II CheckMate 205 trial, trial patients received single-agent nivolumab. Best overall response was determined by an independent review committee according to the 2007 International Working Group response criteria. Trial PBMCs were collected immediately before nivolumab initiation (C1D1) and during therapy at cycle 2 day 1 and cycle 4 day 1. Peripheral blood was collected in 8 mL Vacutainer Cell Preparation Tubes, from which PBMCs were isolated by centrifugation and then cryopreserved.

General study outcomes and caveats: Lower diversity was seen in patients whose nivolumab began less than 1 year after ASCT, and these patients were left out of later analyses so that immune reconstitution would not confound the results. The study was restricted to a single clinical trial cohort, and the causes of repertoire differences, possibly disease activity or prior therapy, were left undefined. A significant rise by C4D1 was seen in CD4+ but not CD8+ TCR diversity (p=0.0027 vs p=0.16), with the rise being most apparent in complete responders (p=0.02). Baseline TCR diversity was reported as lower in newly diagnosed patients than in healthy donors, and lower still in relapsed/refractory patients. Trial patients achieving complete response had baseline diversity similar to newly diagnosed patients, whereas partial responders and progressors had significantly lower diversity.

A note on this clone: The target of this receptor is not known. No base quality information exists; no much larger clone differs at one position.

Material: peripheral blood mononuclear cells (PBMCs), obtained before the second cycle of nivolumab. The TCR was taken from a human donor with classical Hodgkin lymphoma.

The nucleotide sequence reads as follows: TGTGCCAGCAGCGCGGGAGGATCGAACACTGAAGCTTTCTTT. It is translated as CASSAGGSNTEAFF. This chain is built from TRBV5-6 and TRBJ1-1, with no confidently assigned D gene. The CDR3, cysteine through phenylalanine, is 14 amino acids long. Of the read, only the CDR3 DNA is kept; its 42 bases are in frame from base 1. The germline V gene yields SGHDT for CDR1 and YYEEEE for CDR2. The V end loses 4 bases and the J end loses 1 base, and a stretch of 11 bases separates them.